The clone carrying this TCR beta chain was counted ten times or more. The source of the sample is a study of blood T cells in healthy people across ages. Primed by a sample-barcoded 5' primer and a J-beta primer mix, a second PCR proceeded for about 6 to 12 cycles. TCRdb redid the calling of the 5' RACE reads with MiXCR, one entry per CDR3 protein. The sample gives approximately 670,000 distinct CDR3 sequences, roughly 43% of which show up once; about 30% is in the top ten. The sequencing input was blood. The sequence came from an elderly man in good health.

CDR3 DNA sequence: TGTGCCAGCAGTGAAGTCCCGAGTCTGGGGCAGTACTTC. Protein product: CASSEVPSLGQYF. The V gene is TRBV6-1, the J gene TRBJ2-7; D unclear. Germline CDR1 is MNHNS and CDR2 is SASEGT. V was cut by 1 base and J by 9 bases, with 13 bases left in between. The CDR3 has 13 residues.